This T cell receptor (beta chain) is from a study of blood T cell repertoires in COVID-19. Study summary: Material from acute and convalescent COVID-19 was sourced from the United States, Italy and Spain.

Allocation to cohorts depended on clinical history reported by the participants. The CDR3 runs 13 residues. Trimming took 3 bases from V and 4 from J, leaving 9 bases between them. Per the germline V gene, CDR1 is LNHDA and CDR2 is SQIVND (reference sequence). Clones were read by immunoSEQ multiplex PCR, and TCRdb kept only the in-frame ones, dropping some. The sample has around 370,000 clones, 88% seen once. V gene TRBV19 combines with J gene TRBJ1-1; D gene ambiguous. The sequence was obtained from a woman between 18 and 30 years old who had recovered from COVID-19. Sequencing was performed on PBMCs or T cells enriched from blood (not recorded which). The CDR3 loop is CASSIQVPTEAFF. CDR3 DNA sequence: TGTGCCAGTAGTATCCAGGTCCCCACTGAAGCTTTCTTT.